This T cell receptor (beta chain) was captured by sequencing in a study of blood T cell repertoires in COVID-19. Study details: Collection of acute and convalescent COVID-19 samples took place in the United States, Italy and Spain. Sample material is recorded as cDNA or gDNA derived from T cells, B-cell-depleted T cells, or PBMCs.

Authors' analysis steps: Amplification from reference gene primers served as the basis for estimated nucleated cell counts. TCRdb keeps only in-frame clones here, not all; method: immunoSEQ multiplex PCR. V, J and clone size are those of that table, while D and trimming were read from the DNA. The table records roughly 290,000 clones, 85% of them present only once. CDR1 SGHRS and CDR2 YFSETQ come from the germline V gene. This CDR3 is built from 14 residues. V lost 3 bases and J lost 2, with 12 bases in between. This receptor was taken from a woman between 45 and 60 years old with active or convalescent COVID-19. Sequencing was carried out using peripheral blood. The chain is built from TRBV5-1 and TRBJ2-7; perhaps TRBD1 as D (6 bases). The CDR3 sequence: CASSSSGQTYEQYF. The CDR3 DNA is TGCGCCAGCAGCTCGAGTGGACAGACCTACGAGCAGTACTTC.